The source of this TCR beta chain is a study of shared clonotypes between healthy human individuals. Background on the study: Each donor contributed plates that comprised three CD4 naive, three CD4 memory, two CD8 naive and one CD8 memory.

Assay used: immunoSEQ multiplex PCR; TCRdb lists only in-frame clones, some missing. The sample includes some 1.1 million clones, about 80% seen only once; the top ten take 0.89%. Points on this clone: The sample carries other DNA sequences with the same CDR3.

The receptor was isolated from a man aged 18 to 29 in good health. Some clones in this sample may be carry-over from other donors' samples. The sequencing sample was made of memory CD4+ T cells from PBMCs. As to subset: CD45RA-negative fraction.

This chain's CDR3 is CASSEQGAGTEAFF. DNA of the CDR3: TGTGCCAGCAGTGAACAGGGGGCTGGCACTGAAGCTTTCTTT. The chain links TRBV2 to TRBJ1-1; 8 positions agree with TRBD1. The CDR3 is 14 amino acids. V trimming: 2 bases; J trimming: 4 bases; junction bases outside the gene matches: 3. CDR1 is SNHLY, CDR2 FYNNEI, per germline.